The next 10 T cell receptor beta chains were all read from a single sample in a study of blood T cells in healthy people across ages. Sample-barcoded 5' priming and a J-beta primer mix drove a second PCR of roughly 7 to 11 cycles. TCRdb reprocessed the 5' RACE reads via MiXCR and lists one record per CDR3 protein. The table has some 1,800,000 distinct CDR3 sequences, around 40% seen once. Sequencing was performed on blood. The origin of the receptors is a human donor in good health.

The sample holds a few counts of this clonotype. The CDR3 protein is CASSHKTATPYEQYF. CDR3 bases: TGTGCCAGCTCACACAAGACCGCGACTCCCTACGAGCAGTACTTC. This chain links TRBV18 with TRBJ2-7; no clear D. The CDR3 runs to 15 residues. The V end was cut by 4 bases, the J end by 2 bases, with 15 bases between. CDR1 KGHSH and CDR2 LQKENI come from the germline V gene.

The chain recombines TRBV20-1 with TRBJ2-4; perhaps TRBD2 as D (5 bases). The closer fit of TRBJ2-7 to the DNA end suggests the J call may be wrong. This CDR3 is 11 amino acids long. Germline CDR1 is DFQATT and CDR2 is SNEGSKA (reference sequence). This CDR3 reads CSAPSLGEQYF. The CDR3 DNA follows: TGCAGTGCTCCTAGCCTCGGCGAGCAGTACTTC.

The J gene is TRBJ2-3, the V gene TRBV6-1; TRBD2 matches at 10 bases. Germline lookup yields CDR1 MNHNS and CDR2 SASEGT. The CDR3 is made up of 16 amino acids. V shed 3 bases, J shed 0 bases, and the junction held 3 bases outside the gene matches. CDR3 protein: CASSETTSGSTDTQYF. The CDR3 coding sequence is TGTGCCAGCAGTGAGACGACTAGCGGGAGCACAGATACGCAGTATTTT.

This clonotype was picked up a small number of times. This chain connects TRBV9 to TRBJ2-7; possible D gene TRBD2, 5 bases. There are 14 residues in the CDR3. Trimming pared 1 base from V and 0 bases from J, leaving 8 bases between. In germline, CDR1 is SGDLS, CDR2 YYNGEE. The CDR3 loop reads CASSVTRNSYEQYF. CDR3 coding DNA: TGTGCCAGCAGCGTAACTAGGAACTCCTACGAGCAGTACTTC.

The rearrangement joins TRBV9 to TRBJ2-1, with D possibly being TRBD2 (6 bases). CDR1 and CDR2 (germline): SGDLS, YYNGEE. This CDR3 region has 15 residues. Trimming left V 0 bases short and J 5 bases short, with 12 bases between. CDR3 residues: CASSVAGLAHNEQFF. The CDR3 DNA is TGTGCCAGCAGCGTAGCGGGACTGGCCCACAATGAGCAGTTCTTC. The complete variable domain, with remaining parts taken from reference TRBV9 and TRBJ2-1, reads DSGVTQTPKHLITATGQRVTLRCSPRSGDLSVYWYQQSLDQGLQFLIQYYNGEERAKGNILERFSAQQFPDLHSELNLSSLELGDSALYFCASSVAGLAHNEQFFGPGTRLTVL.

The rearrangement joins TRBV10-3 to TRBJ2-3; D gene unclear. CDR3 length: 15 amino acids. The ends were cut back, 8 bases at V and 2 bases at J, with 17 bases in the middle. CDR1 and CDR2 from the germline V gene are ENHRY and SYGVKD. CDR3 protein: CAIGPLPRLTDTQYF. The CDR3 DNA sequence: TGTGCCATCGGCCCGCTGCCTCGCCTCACAGATACGCAGTATTTT.

V and J are TRBV27 and TRBJ2-7; TRBD1 matches 9 bases. Trimming at V came to 8 bases and at J to 3 bases, leaving 2 bases not matched to a gene. Germline V lookup: CDR1 MNHEY, CDR2 SMNVEV (reference sequence). The CDR3 extends over 12 amino acids. CDR3 loop: CASGGQGYEQYF. DNA for the CDR3: TGTGCCAGCGGGGGACAGGGCTACGAGCAGTACTTC.

J is TRBJ2-3 and V is TRBV4-3; D might be TRBD1 (7 bases). There are 16 residues in the CDR3. V was shortened by 1 base and J by 4 bases, with 15 bases between the two germline ends. Per germline, CDR1 LGHNA and CDR2 YSLEER. The CDR3 DNA follows: TGCGCCAGCAGCCAAGGGATTGGAGGGGGCGCAGATACGCAGTATTTT. This translates into CASSQGIGGGADTQYF.

A single count supports this clonotype. V is TRBV20-1 and J is TRBJ2-4; TRBD1 might be the D (6 bases). The DNA matches TRBJ2-7 better at its end, which makes the J call doubtful. Per germline, CDR1 DFQATT and CDR2 SNEGSKA (reference sequence). This CDR3 has 15 amino acids. The CDR3 sequence is CSASRATGPLYEQYF. CDR3 nucleotide sequence: TGCAGTGCTAGCCGCGCTACAGGGCCCCTCTACGAGCAGTACTTC.

The J gene is TRBJ1-4, the V gene TRBV4-3; TRBD1 agrees at 7 bases. Germline lookup yields CDR1 LGHNA and CDR2 YSLEER. The V and J ends lost 1 base and 8 bases, in that order; junction bases with no gene match: 10. CDR3 size: 16 residues. This CDR3 reads CASSQGWRGRGEKLFF. The CDR3 DNA sequence: TGCGCCAGCAGCCAAGGTTGGAGGGGGCGCGGGGAAAAACTGTTTTTT.